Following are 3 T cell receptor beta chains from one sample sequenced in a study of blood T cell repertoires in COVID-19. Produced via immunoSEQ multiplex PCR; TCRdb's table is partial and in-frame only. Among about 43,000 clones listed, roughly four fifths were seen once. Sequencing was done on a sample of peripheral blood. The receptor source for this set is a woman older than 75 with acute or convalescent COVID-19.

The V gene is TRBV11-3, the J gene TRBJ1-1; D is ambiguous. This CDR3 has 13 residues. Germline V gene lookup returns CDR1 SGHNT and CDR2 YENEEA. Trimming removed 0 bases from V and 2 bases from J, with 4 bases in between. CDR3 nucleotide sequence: TGTGCCAGCAGCTTAGACGTAAACACTGAAGCTTTCTTT. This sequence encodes CASSLDVNTEAFF.

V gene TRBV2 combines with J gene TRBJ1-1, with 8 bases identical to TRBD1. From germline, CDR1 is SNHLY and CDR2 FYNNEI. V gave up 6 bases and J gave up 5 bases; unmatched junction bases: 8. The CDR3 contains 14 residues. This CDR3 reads CASRAQGGVTEAFF. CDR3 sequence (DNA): TGTGCCAGCAGAGCACAGGGGGGCGTGACTGAAGCTTTCTTT.

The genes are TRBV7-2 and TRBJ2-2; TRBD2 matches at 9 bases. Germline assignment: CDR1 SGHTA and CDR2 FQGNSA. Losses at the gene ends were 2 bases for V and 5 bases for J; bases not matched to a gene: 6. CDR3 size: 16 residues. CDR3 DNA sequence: TGTGCCAGCAGCTTACGAGCGGGGGGACCAACCGGGGAGCTGTTTTTT. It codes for CASSLRAGGPTGELFF.